This T cell receptor beta chain was sequenced during a study of long-term antiretroviral therapy in people with HIV. In the study overall: Samples collected earliest predate the 2015 immediate-ART recommendation by about a decade. Points from the study as a whole: Data on ART adherence, viral resistance or therapy changes were unavailable. Whereas controls had wider CDR3 length ranges, HIV repertoires had narrower ones.

This CDR3 contains 13 residues. Between the trimmed V and J ends, which lost 7 bases and 2 bases, there was a span of 11 bases. Per germline, CDR1 SNHLY and CDR2 FYNNEI. The immunoSEQ assay was v3.0, run at survey level. Sequencing targeted about 40,000-50,000 T-cell genomes per sample. Some clones are missing from TCRdb's copy, which holds only in-frame ones; the method was immunoSEQ multiplex PCR. This sample has 21,000 or so clones; approximately 90% occur once, and the top ten carry 3.5%. As concerns this clone: What it binds is not known.

The TCR originated in a man between 60 and 70 years old with HIV. Source: unsorted PBMCs, taken 2.3 years after starting antiretroviral therapy. The chain has TRBV2 and TRBJ2-5; D is undetermined. CDR3 bases: TGTGCCAGCACGAGAGGAACGCAAGAGACCCAGTACTTC. Translated, it gives CASTRGTQETQYF.